The entry that follows covers one T cell receptor (beta chain) sequence. Its antigen has not been determined. No base-level quality is on record; no much larger clone is a single base apart. This entry comes from a study of pediatric ulcerative colitis (dated by TCRdb to the late 2010s). For the wider study: Pancolitis was present in several ulcerative colitis patients and left-sided colitis in two, and histology consistent with ulcerative colitis was found in all of these patients. Nine newly diagnosed, treatment-naive pediatric ulcerative colitis patients and a handful of non-IBD control children each provided paired blood and rectal samples. The Pediatric Ulcerative Colitis Activity Index classified a couple of patients as having mild disease, several as having moderate disease and three as having acute severe colitis.

Through the immunoSEQ TRB Survey service, multiplex V and J primers were used to amplify rearranged CDR3 beta regions from genomic DNA. Survey-level sequencing depth of up to 500,000 reads per sample was used to keep depth equal across samples. The libraries were purified and pooled, then sequenced using Illumina technology. For the original study's pipeline: Productive clonality, sample overlap, pairwise scatters, CDR3 beta length, V/D/J gene usage and productiveness were assessed with immunoSEQ online tools. Calculated diversity was defined as the number of unique rearrangements divided by total templates, multiplied by 100, and Shannon and Simpson indices were computed as well. Z-score normalized data were analyzed by principal component analysis with the R prcomp function and the ggbiplot package. Blood-rectal clonal overlap within each subject was quantified with Morisita's index. TCRdb took this table from immuneACCESS and kept in-frame rearrangements with V and J called. Such tables lack part of the clones; where checked against another copy, unresolved V genes explain under half of the gap, and the rest is unexplained. V, J and clone size are taken as reported in that table, and D and trimming were inferred from the DNA itself. The table for this sample lists tens of thousands of clones; over 80% of them were counted only once. Of the sample, less than 30% is held by the ten largest clones.

Overall study outcomes, separate from this receptor: For technical reasons, blood samples from a couple of patients gave substantially fewer templates, and these samples were excluded from the blood-rectal overlap analysis. Because repertoires came from total lymphocyte DNA, patterns in rare subsets such as regulatory T cells may not be reflected. Autologous blood-rectal clonal overlap was significantly higher in ulcerative colitis patients than in controls, suggesting increased T cell trafficking to inflamed tissue. The healthy control group was small, with only four individuals. Rectal repertoire features separated controls, mild-moderate and acute severe colitis patients; acute severe colitis showed reduced rectal diversity due to clonal expansions. A couple of rectal CDR3 clonotypes were detected in all ulcerative colitis patients and were not detected in any of the controls.

Before the diagnostic colonoscopy, none of the ulcerative colitis patients had been given any immunosuppressive medication. Blood was sampled at the same time as the colonoscopy. The Wizard kit (Promega) was used to extract genomic DNA from blood and intestinal samples. V gives up 4 bases and J gives up 4 bases, and the segment between their germline ends measures 10 bases. According to the germline V gene, CDR1 reads SGHTA and CDR2 reads FQGTGA. The CDR3 spans 13 residues, from the cysteine through the phenylalanine. The entry retains the CDR3 DNA only, 39 bases that are in frame from base 1. The source of this sequence is a girl aged 5-17 years with moderate ulcerative colitis. The chain employs TRBV7-3 and TRBJ1-1; TRBD1 is a possible D gene, resting on 5 matching bases. Sequencing was performed on blood. The bases read TGTGCCAGCAGCTCCCGGGACGGCACTGAAGCTTTCTTT. Its protein reads: CASSSRDGTEAFF.